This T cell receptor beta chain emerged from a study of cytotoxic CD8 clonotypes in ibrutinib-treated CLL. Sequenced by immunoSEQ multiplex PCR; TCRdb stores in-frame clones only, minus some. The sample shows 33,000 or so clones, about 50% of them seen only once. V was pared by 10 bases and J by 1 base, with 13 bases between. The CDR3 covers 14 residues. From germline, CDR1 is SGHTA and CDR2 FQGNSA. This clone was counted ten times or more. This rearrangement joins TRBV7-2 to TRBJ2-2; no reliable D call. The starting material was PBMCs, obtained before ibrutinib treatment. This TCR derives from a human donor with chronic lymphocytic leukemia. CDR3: CATTALGNTGELFF. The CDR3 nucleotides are TGTGCCACCACCGCTCTTGGGAACACCGGGGAGCTGTTTTTT.